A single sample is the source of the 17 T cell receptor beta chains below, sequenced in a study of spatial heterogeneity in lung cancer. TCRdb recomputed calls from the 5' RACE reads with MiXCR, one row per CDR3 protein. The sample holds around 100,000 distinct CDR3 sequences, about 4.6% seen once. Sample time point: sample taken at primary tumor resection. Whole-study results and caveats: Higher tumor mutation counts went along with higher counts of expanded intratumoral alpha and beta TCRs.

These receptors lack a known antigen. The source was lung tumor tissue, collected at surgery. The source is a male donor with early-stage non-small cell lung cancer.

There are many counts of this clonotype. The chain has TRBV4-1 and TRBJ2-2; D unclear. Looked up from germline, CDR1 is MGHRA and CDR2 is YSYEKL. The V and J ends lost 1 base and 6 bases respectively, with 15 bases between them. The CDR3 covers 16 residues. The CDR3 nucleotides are TGCGCCAGCAGCCAAGGACAAAGGATCTGGGCCGGGGAGCTGTTTTTT. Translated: CASSQGQRIWAGELFF.

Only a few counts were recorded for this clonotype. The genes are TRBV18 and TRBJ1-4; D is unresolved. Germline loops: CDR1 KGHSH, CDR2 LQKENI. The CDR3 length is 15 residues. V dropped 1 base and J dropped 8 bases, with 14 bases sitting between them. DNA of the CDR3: TGTGCCAGCTCACCACTTCACCCGAGAAGGGAAAAACTGTTTTTT. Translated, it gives CASSPLHPRREKLFF.

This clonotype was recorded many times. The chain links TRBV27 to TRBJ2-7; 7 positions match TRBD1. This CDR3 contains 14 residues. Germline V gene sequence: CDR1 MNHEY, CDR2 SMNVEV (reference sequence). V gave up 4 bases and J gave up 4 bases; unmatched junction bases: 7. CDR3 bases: TGTGCCAGCAGTTCGACAGGGAAGAGGTACGAGCAGTACTTC. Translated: CASSSTGKRYEQYF.

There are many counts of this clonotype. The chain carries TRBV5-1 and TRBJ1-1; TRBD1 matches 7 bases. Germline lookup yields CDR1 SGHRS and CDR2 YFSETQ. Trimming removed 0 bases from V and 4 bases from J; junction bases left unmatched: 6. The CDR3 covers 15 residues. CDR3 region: CASSLEGGAFTEAFF. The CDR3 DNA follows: TGCGCCAGCAGCTTGGAAGGGGGCGCTTTCACTGAAGCTTTCTTT.

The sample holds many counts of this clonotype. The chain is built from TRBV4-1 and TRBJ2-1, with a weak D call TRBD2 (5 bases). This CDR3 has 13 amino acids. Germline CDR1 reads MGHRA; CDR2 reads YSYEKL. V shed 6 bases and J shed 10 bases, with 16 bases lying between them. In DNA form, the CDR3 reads TGCGCCAGCAGTTCCCTTATGAGGGCCGAGCAGTTCTTC. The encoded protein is CASSSLMRAEQFF.

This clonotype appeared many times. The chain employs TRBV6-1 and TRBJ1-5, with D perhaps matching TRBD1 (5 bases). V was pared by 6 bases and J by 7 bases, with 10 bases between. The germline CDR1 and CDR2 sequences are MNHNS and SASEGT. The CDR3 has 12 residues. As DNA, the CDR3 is TGTGCCAGCAGCGCAGGGCAACAGCCCCAGCATTTT. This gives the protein CASSAGQQPQHF.

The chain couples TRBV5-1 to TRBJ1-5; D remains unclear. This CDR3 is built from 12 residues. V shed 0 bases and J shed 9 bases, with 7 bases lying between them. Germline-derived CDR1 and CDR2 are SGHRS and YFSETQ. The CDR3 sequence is CASSLEGGPQHF. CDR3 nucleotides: TGCGCCAGCAGCTTGGAGGGTGGGCCCCAGCATTTT. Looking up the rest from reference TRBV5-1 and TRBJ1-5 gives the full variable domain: KAGVTQTPRYLIKTRGQQVTLSCSPISGHRSVSWYQQTPGQGLQFLFEYFSETQRNKGNFPGRFSGRQFSNSRSEMNVSTLELGDSALYLCASSLEGGPQHFGDGTRLSIL.

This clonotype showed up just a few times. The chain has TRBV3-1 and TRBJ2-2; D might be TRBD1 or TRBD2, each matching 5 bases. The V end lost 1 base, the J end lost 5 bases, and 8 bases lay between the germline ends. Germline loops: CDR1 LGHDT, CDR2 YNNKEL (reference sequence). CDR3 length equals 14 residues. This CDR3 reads CASSQVGGTGELFF. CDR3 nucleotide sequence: TGTGCCAGCAGCCAAGTTGGGGGTACCGGGGAGCTGTTTTTT.

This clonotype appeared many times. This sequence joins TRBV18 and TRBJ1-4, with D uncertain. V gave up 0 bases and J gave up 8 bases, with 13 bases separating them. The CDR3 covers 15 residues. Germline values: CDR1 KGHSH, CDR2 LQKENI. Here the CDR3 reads CASSPPSLGLEKLFF. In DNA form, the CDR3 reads TGTGCCAGCTCACCACCAAGTTTAGGCTTGGAAAAACTGTTTTTT.

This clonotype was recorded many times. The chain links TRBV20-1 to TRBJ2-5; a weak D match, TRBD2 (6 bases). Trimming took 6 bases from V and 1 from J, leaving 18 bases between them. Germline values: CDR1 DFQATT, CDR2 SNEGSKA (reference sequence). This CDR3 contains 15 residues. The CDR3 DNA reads TGCAGTGCCGCGTCTAGCGAGGAGATCCAAGAGACCCAGTACTTC. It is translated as CSAASSEEIQETQYF.

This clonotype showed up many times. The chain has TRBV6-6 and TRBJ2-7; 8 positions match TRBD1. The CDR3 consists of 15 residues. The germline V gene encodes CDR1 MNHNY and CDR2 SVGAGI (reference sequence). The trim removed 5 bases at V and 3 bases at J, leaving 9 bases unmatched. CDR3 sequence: CASSLLGQGNYEQYF. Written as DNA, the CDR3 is TGTGCCAGCAGTCTCCTAGGACAGGGCAACTACGAGCAGTACTTC.

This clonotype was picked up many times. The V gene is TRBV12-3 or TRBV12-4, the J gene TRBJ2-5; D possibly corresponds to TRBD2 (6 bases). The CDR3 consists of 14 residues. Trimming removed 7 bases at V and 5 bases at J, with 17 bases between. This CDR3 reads CASTPRDSRETQYF. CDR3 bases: TGTGCCAGCACCCCCAGGGACTCGAGGGAGACCCAGTACTTC.

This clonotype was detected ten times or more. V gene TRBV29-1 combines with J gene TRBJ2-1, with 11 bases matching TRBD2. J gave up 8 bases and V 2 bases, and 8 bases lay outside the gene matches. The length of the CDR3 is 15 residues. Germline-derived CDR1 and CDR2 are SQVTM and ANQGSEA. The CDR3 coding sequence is TGCAGCGTTGAACAGGGTAGCGGGAGGGTCGATGAGCAGTTCTTC. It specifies CSVEQGSGRVDEQFF.

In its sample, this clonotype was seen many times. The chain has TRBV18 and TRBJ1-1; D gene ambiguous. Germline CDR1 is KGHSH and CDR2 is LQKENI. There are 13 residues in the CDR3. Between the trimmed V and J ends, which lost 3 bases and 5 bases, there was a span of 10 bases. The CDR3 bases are TGTGCCAGCTCACCGGTAATATCTACTGAAGCTTTCTTT. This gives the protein CASSPVISTEAFF.

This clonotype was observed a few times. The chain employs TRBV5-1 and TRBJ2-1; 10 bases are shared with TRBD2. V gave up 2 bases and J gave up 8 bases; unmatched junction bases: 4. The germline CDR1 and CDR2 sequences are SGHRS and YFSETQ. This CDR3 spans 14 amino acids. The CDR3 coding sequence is TGCGCCAGCAGCTTCACTAGCGGGAACGATGAGCAGTTCTTC. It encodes CASSFTSGNDEQFF. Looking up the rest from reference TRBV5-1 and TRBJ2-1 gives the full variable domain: KAGVTQTPRYLIKTRGQQVTLSCSPISGHRSVSWYQQTPGQGLQFLFEYFSETQRNKGNFPGRFSGRQFSNSRSEMNVSTLELGDSALYLCASSFTSGNDEQFFGPGTRLTVL.

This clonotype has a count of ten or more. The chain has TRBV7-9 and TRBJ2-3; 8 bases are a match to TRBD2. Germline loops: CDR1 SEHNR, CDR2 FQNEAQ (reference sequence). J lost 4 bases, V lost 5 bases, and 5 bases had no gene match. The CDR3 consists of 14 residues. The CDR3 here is CASSKTSASDTQYF. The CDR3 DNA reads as TGTGCCAGCAGCAAGACTAGCGCCTCAGATACGCAGTATTTT.

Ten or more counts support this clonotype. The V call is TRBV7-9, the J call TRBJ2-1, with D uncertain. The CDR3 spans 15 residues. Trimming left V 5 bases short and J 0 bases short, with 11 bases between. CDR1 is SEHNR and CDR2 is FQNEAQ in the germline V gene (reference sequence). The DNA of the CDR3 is TGTGCCAGCAGCGGAGTCCCTATCTCCTACAATGAGCAGTTCTTC. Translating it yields CASSGVPISYNEQFF.